The rows below give T cell receptor beta chains drawn from one sample of a study of cytomegalovirus exposure and HLA in healthy donors. The repertoire was sequenced with immunoSEQ multiplex PCR; TCRdb's copy has only in-frame clones and lacks some. In total, the table holds 150,000 to 200,000 clones. Specimen: PBMCs. The receptors were sampled from a man aged 30 to 45 in good health and CMV-seronegative. Each CDR3 is given with its conserved first and last residue. A D gene is named only where the DNA matches it firmly.

v_gene	d_gene	j_gene	CDR3nt	CDR3aa
TRBV30	TRBD1	TRBJ1-1	TGTGCCTGGAGTCGACAGGGGAACACTGAAGCTTTCTTT	CAWSRQGNTEAFF
TRBV5-4	TRBD2	TRBJ2-5	TGTGCCAGCAGCTCCCGGACTAGCGGGAGACAGGAGACCCAGTACTTC	CASSSRTSGRQETQYF
TRBV6-5	TRBD1	TRBJ1-2	TGTGCCAGCAGACTACAGGGGGCGAGGAACTATGGCTACACCTTC	CASRLQGARNYGYTF
TRBV27	-	TRBJ1-1	TGTGCCAGCAGCTCAGGGGTGAACACTGAAGCTTTCTTT	CASSSGVNTEAFF
TRBV28	-	TRBJ2-1	TGTGCCAGCAGTTTAGAGGCACTTAGCTCCTACAATGAGCAGTTCTTC	CASSLEALSSYNEQFF
TRBV10-1	-	TRBJ2-7	TGCGCCAGCACTAGACAGTACGAGCAGTACTTC	CASTRQYEQYF
TRBV13	TRBD2	TRBJ2-1	TGTGCCAGCAGCCCCGGGACTAGCGGGAGGGCTTTCCTTAATGAGCAGTTCTTC	CASSPGTSGRAFLNEQFF
TRBV11-2	TRBD1	TRBJ1-2	TGTGCCAGCAGCTTAGACTTGACAGGGGGTTATGGCTACACCTTC	CASSLDLTGGYGYTF
TRBV4-3	-	TRBJ2-5	TGCGCCAGCAGCCCACAGGGCGGAAAAGAGACCCAGTACTTC	CASSPQGGKETQYF
TRBV7-2	TRBD2	TRBJ2-3	TGTGCCAGCAGCCCTAGGGGGATAGCGGGAGTTACAGATACGCAGTATTTT	CASSPRGIAGVTDTQYF
TRBV10-3	-	TRBJ1-5	TGTGCCATCGGACAGTCGAGCAATCAGCCCCAGCATTTT	CAIGQSSNQPQHF
TRBV19	-	TRBJ2-7	TGTGCCAGTAGTATAGCTCCGTCCCAGGCCTACGAGCAGTACTTC	CASSIAPSQAYEQYF
TRBV27	-	TRBJ1-1	TGTGCCAGCGCCTGGTCGTTTGAAACAACTGAAGCTTTCTTT	CASAWSFETTEAFF
TRBV4-3	-	TRBJ2-7	TGCGCCAGCAGCCAAGGTATCGGGTACGAGCAGTACTTC	CASSQGIGYEQYF
TRBV4-3	-	TRBJ2-5	TGCGCCAGCAGCCAAGTGGGCCCCCAACACCGAGAGACCCAGTACTTC	CASSQVGPQHRETQYF
TRBV27	TRBD1	TRBJ2-7	TGTGCCAGCAGTTTCGGGACAGGCCTAAGCTCCTACGAGCAGTACTTC	CASSFGTGLSSYEQYF
TRBV6-4	-	TRBJ1-5	TGTGCCAGCAGTACTGGGAGGGGGGGGAATGGCAATCAGCCCCAGCATTTT	CASSTGRGGNGNQPQHF
TRBV28	TRBD1	TRBJ1-6	TGTGCCAGCAGTTTAAGTGGGGGGACAGGGGCGAATTCACCCCTCCACTTT	CASSLSGGTGANSPLHF
TRBV15	-	TRBJ2-2	TGTGCCACCAGCAGAGATAATACCGGGGAGCTGTTTTTT	CATSRDNTGELFF
TRBV5-1	-	TRBJ2-1	TGCGCCAGCAGATTCAGCAATGAGCAGTTCTTC	CASRFSNEQFF
TRBV7-2	-	TRBJ1-5	TGTGCCAGCAGTATGTATGGGGGCCCTTCCAATCAGCCCCAGCATTTT	CASSMYGGPSNQPQHF
TRBV7-2	-	TRBJ1-4	TGTGCCAGCAGCTTCGGGGAAAAACTGTTTTTT	CASSFGEKLFF
TRBV14	-	TRBJ2-1	TGTGCCAGCAGCCAAGATCGCGGCGAGCAGTTCTTC	CASSQDRGEQFF
TRBV7-7	-	TRBJ2-2	TGTGCCAGCAGCAAATCGACAACCCCGAACACCGGGGAGCTGTTTTTT	CASSKSTTPNTGELFF
TRBV21-1	-	TRBJ2-1	TGTGCCAGCAGCAAAGCGTGCACTAGCAATGAGCAGTTCTTC	CASSKACTSNEQFF
TRBV11-2	-	TRBJ2-2	TGTGCCAGCAGCTTAGTTCCTGGCACCACCGGGGAGCTGTTTTTT	CASSLVPGTTGELFF
TRBV27	-	TRBJ2-7	TGTGCCAGCAGTTTTTTTCAGGGAAACTACGAGCAGTACTTC	CASSFFQGNYEQYF
TRBV6-6	TRBD1	TRBJ1-3	TGTGCCAGCAGTATGACAGGGGTAGAAGGGGGAAACACCATATATTTT	CASSMTGVEGGNTIYF